These 26 T cell receptor beta chains came from one sample sequenced in a study of T cell repertoires in cytomegalovirus infection. MiXCR was run by TCRdb on the reads, yielding one entry per CDR3 protein. The profile shows around 570,000 distinct CDR3 sequences, almost 40% of them singletons. No antigen is known for these receptors. The starting material was cultured PBMCs, obtained from culture after CMV antigen stimulation. These receptor sequences come from a human donor in good health (CMV status not recorded). Some clones in this sample may be carry-over from other donors' samples.

This clonotype has a handful of counts. The chain links TRBV18 to TRBJ2-1; no reliable D call. Germline V gene lookup returns CDR1 KGHSH and CDR2 LQKENI. V was clipped by 3 bases and J by 6 bases, with 12 bases between them. The CDR3 sequence is 14 residues long. CDR3 protein: CASSPAASTNEQFF. For the CDR3, the DNA is TGTGCCAGCTCACCGGCGGCAAGCACCAATGAGCAGTTCTTC.

The CDR3 region is CASSLGTGNNQPQHF. The CDR3 DNA reads TGTGCCAGCAGCTTAGGGACAGGTAACAATCAGCCCCAGCATTTT. The chain is built from TRBV7-2 and TRBJ1-5; 7 nucleotides line up with TRBD1. V was pared by 1 base and J by 3 bases, with 3 bases of the junction left unmatched. The CDR3 sequence is 15 residues long. Per the germline V gene, CDR1 is SGHTA and CDR2 is FQGNSA.

This clonotype was seen a few times. This rearrangement joins TRBV15 to TRBJ1-1; D is perhaps TRBD1 (5 bases). Germline V CDR1 and CDR2: LNHNV, YYDKDF (reference sequence). With 1 base removed from V and 1 base from J, the gap between germline ends came to 10 bases. CDR3 length: 15 amino acids. CDR3 bases: TGTGCCACCAGCAGAGGGGCAGGGAGGAACACTGAAGCTTTCTTT. Amino acids: CATSRGAGRNTEAFF.

The chain carries TRBV7-2 and TRBJ2-7; D might be TRBD2 (6 bases). Germline V gene data show CDR1 as SGHTA and CDR2 as FQGNSA. The CDR3 sequence is 16 residues long. V was trimmed by 5 bases and J by 1 base, leaving 18 bases between them. The CDR3 DNA is TGTGCCAGCAGCCCCGGGAGCCTAGGACTTTCCTACGAGCAGTACTTC. Protein: CASSPGSLGLSYEQYF.

J is TRBJ2-7 and V is TRBV6-5; 8 bases match TRBD1. V lost 2 bases and J lost 4; bases outside the gene matches: 7. The CDR3 spans 15 residues. Germline lookup yields CDR1 MNHEY and CDR2 SVGAGI. The CDR3 loop is CASSYKGQGLYEQYF. The CDR3 DNA reads as TGTGCCAGCAGTTACAAAGGACAGGGTCTGTACGAGCAGTACTTC.

J is TRBJ1-4 and V is TRBV20-1, with no clear D. The germline V and J ends were trimmed by 0 bases and 3 bases, with 14 bases remaining between them. There are 16 residues in the CDR3. Germline CDR1 DFQATT, CDR2 SNEGSKA (reference sequence). The CDR3 DNA reads as TGCAGTGCTAGAGATCCTAGGACGCAGTCTAATGAAAAACTGTTTTTT. Its translation: CSARDPRTQSNEKLFF.

This chain links TRBV6-2 or TRBV6-3 with TRBJ2-6; 12 bases are a match to TRBD1. The CDR3 runs 18 residues. Germline V CDR1 and CDR2: MNHEY, SVGEGT. J gave up 3 bases and V 2 bases, and 5 bases lay outside the gene matches. CDR3 in DNA: TGTGCCAGCAGTTACGCCGGGACAGGGGGCTTTGGGGCCAACGTCCTGACTTTC. It specifies CASSYAGTGGFGANVLTF.

This clonotype appeared once. The rearrangement joins TRBV5-1 to TRBJ1-2; tentatively, D is TRBD1 (5 bases). Germline values: CDR1 SGHRS, CDR2 YFSETQ. Trimming pared 5 bases from V and 2 bases from J, leaving 10 bases between. The CDR3 is 13 residues long. CDR3 residues: CASRETVNYGYTF. Written as DNA, the CDR3 is TGCGCCAGCAGGGAGACAGTGAACTATGGCTACACCTTC.

This sequence joins TRBV2 and TRBJ1-1; D is possibly TRBD1 (6 bases). The CDR3 totals 14 residues. The germline V gene has CDR1 SNHLY and CDR2 FYNNEI. V was shortened by 5 bases and J by 4 bases, with 14 bases between the two germline ends. The CDR3 sequence is CASSSRGLSTEAFF. The CDR3 DNA reads as TGTGCCAGCAGTAGCAGGGGTCTGAGCACTGAAGCTTTCTTT.

This clonotype appeared a few times. This chain links TRBV7-2 with TRBJ2-7, with 9 bases identical to TRBD1. The trim removed 4 bases at V and 7 bases at J, leaving 8 bases unmatched. The germline V gene encodes CDR1 SGHTA and CDR2 FQGNSA. CDR3 length equals 14 residues. The CDR3 reads CASSSRRDRVEQYF. The DNA for the CDR3 is TGTGCCAGCAGCTCCCGCCGGGACAGGGTTGAGCAGTACTTC.

The table lists this clonotype with a few counts. The chain couples TRBV30 to TRBJ1-1; D not resolved. This CDR3 is 11 amino acids long. Germline lookup yields CDR1 GTSNPN and CDR2 SVGIG (reference sequence). V was pared by 5 bases and J by 5 bases, with 9 bases between. CDR3 amino acids: CAWSVVTEAFF. CDR3 nucleotides: TGTGCCTGGTCCGTCGTTACTGAAGCTTTCTTT.

There are many counts of this clonotype. The V call is TRBV7-2, the J call TRBJ2-6, with 9 bases identical to TRBD1. Trimming took 4 bases from V and 3 from J; bases not matched to a gene: 1. The length of the CDR3 is 15 residues. Germline V lookup: CDR1 SGHTA, CDR2 FQGNSA. The CDR3 protein is CASSYRGLGANVLTF. The CDR3 DNA is TGTGCCAGCAGCTACAGGGGGCTTGGGGCCAACGTCCTGACTTTC.

This clonotype was seen more than once but under ten times. The gene calls are TRBV20-1 and TRBJ1-5; unclear D gene. V was cut by 1 base and J by 4 bases, with 14 bases left in between. The CDR3 has 15 residues. Germline-derived CDR1 and CDR2 are DFQATT and SNEGSKA (reference sequence). This chain's CDR3 is CSARVRRWENQPQHF. CDR3 DNA sequence: TGCAGTGCTAGAGTTCGTCGGTGGGAAAATCAGCCCCAGCATTTT.

Remarks on this clonotype: A junction boundary mismatches the germline segment, possibly from a read error. The V gene is TRBV19, the J gene TRBJ1-6; 9 nucleotides line up with TRBD1. The CDR3 extends over 16 amino acids. The germline V gene has CDR1 LNHDA and CDR2 SQIVND (reference sequence). CDR3 in DNA: TGTGCCAGTAGTATCTGGACAGGGGCGGATAATCCACCCCTCCACTTT. It translates to CASSIWTGADNPPLHF.

The rearrangement uses TRBV18 and TRBJ2-1, with no clear D. The V end lost 3 bases, the J end lost 8 bases, and 14 bases lay between the germline ends. Germline assignment: CDR1 KGHSH and CDR2 LQKENI. CDR3 length: 14 amino acids. In DNA, the CDR3 is TGTGCCAGCTCACCGAACCAGATGAATGATGAGCAGTTCTTC. Its translation is CASSPNQMNDEQFF.

This clonotype turned up a few times. V and J are TRBV7-2 and TRBJ2-5; 11 positions match TRBD2. V lost 0 bases to trimming and J lost 6 bases; unmatched junction nucleotides: 6. The CDR3 consists of 16 residues. The germline V gene encodes CDR1 SGHTA and CDR2 FQGNSA. The CDR3 sequence: CASSLATSGSRKTQYF. CDR3 DNA: TGTGCCAGCAGCTTAGCTACTAGCGGGAGTAGGAAGACCCAGTACTTC. Full variable domain (missing parts from reference TRBV7-2 and TRBJ2-5): GAGVSQSPSNKVTEKGKDVELRCDPISGHTALYWYRQSLGQGLEFLIYFQGNSAPDKSGLPSDRFSAERTGGSVSTLTIQRTQQEDSAVYLCASSLATSGSRKTQYFGPGTRLLVL.

This clonotype occurred a few times. This chain links TRBV2 with TRBJ2-7; 9 nucleotides agree with TRBD1. The trim removed 11 bases at V and 6 bases at J, leaving 17 bases unmatched. The CDR3 covers 15 residues. The germline V gene has CDR1 SNHLY and CDR2 FYNNEI. In nucleotides, the CDR3 is TGTGCCCGTTCGTTACAGGGGGCAGAAGGGGCCGAGCAGTACTTC. Translated: CARSLQGAEGAEQYF.

The chain couples TRBV7-2 to TRBJ2-1; D gene ambiguous. The length of the CDR3 is 15 residues. The V gene's germline CDR1 is SGHTA and CDR2 FQGNSA. V was shortened by 3 bases and J by 0 bases, with 9 bases between the two germline ends. The CDR3 here is CASSLRVSSYNEQFF. For the CDR3, the DNA is TGTGCCAGCAGCTTGCGAGTATCCTCCTACAATGAGCAGTTCTTC. Full variable domain (missing parts from reference TRBV7-2 and TRBJ2-1): GAGVSQSPSNKVTEKGKDVELRCDPISGHTALYWYRQSLGQGLEFLIYFQGNSAPDKSGLPSDRFSAERTGGSVSTLTIQRTQQEDSAVYLCASSLRVSSYNEQFFGPGTRLTVL.

The rearrangement joins TRBV6-2 or TRBV6-3 to TRBJ2-7, with D possibly matching TRBD2 (6 bases). The CDR3 runs to 18 residues. Between the trimmed V and J ends, which lost 0 bases and 4 bases, there was a span of 22 bases. Germline assignment: CDR1 MNHEY and CDR2 SVGEGT. CDR3 sequence reads: CASSYSIEKGLPIYEQYF. DNA for the CDR3: TGTGCCAGCAGTTACTCGATTGAAAAAGGACTACCAATTTACGAGCAGTACTTC.

This chain links TRBV12-3 or TRBV12-4 with TRBJ2-3; D gene uncertain. The CDR3 is 12 amino acids. Trimming pared 6 bases from V and 4 bases from J, leaving 8 bases between. The CDR3 sequence is CASSLNPDTQYF. The CDR3 DNA reads TGTGCCAGCAGCCTGAATCCAGATACGCAGTATTTT.

The chain carries TRBV19 and TRBJ1-1, with 10 bases that match TRBD1. V lost 5 bases, J lost 0 bases, and 12 bases stayed unmatched. CDR3 size: 18 residues. The germline V gene has CDR1 LNHDA and CDR2 SQIVND (reference sequence). CDR3 sequence: CASSRTRQGARMNTEAFF. The CDR3 nucleotides are TGTGCCAGTAGTCGCACCAGACAGGGGGCCCGGATGAACACTGAAGCTTTCTTT.

The chain joins TRBV7-8 to TRBJ2-3; 9 nucleotides match TRBD2. Losses at the gene ends were 3 bases for V and 5 bases for J; bases not matched to a gene: 15. The CDR3 totals 18 residues. CDR1 is SGHVS, CDR2 FQNEAQ, per germline. The DNA of the CDR3 is TGTGCCAGCAGCTTTTTAGGGACTAGCAGGAGGGCTCGAGATACGCAGTATTTT. Protein sequence: CASSFLGTSRRARDTQYF.

This clonotype was seen a single time. The V and J genes are TRBV7-6 and TRBJ2-7; 8 bases map to TRBD2. The CDR3 consists of 14 residues. Looked up from germline, CDR1 is SGHVS and CDR2 is FNYEAQ. V lost 6 bases, J lost 6 bases, and 10 bases stayed unmatched. This chain's CDR3 is CASSPSGPAGEQYF. CDR3 sequence (DNA): TGTGCCAGCAGTCCTAGCGGGCCTGCGGGCGAGCAGTACTTC.

The J gene is TRBJ1-6, the V gene TRBV12-3 or TRBV12-4, with no clear D. V gave up 6 bases and J gave up 7 bases, with 16 bases separating them. The CDR3 has 15 residues. The chain's CDR3 is CASRREITSNSPLHF. The DNA for the CDR3 is TGTGCCAGCAGACGGGAGATAACCTCGAATTCACCCCTCCACTTT.

The chain carries TRBV6-6 and TRBJ1-1; D is unclear. CDR1 is MNHNY and CDR2 is SVGAGI in the germline V gene (reference sequence). CDR3 length equals 11 residues. The germline V and J ends were trimmed by 6 bases and 5 bases, with 7 bases remaining between them. CDR3 amino acids: CASRRETEAFF. CDR3 sequence (DNA): TGTGCCAGCAGACGGGAAACTGAAGCTTTCTTT.

There are a few counts of this clonotype. V gene TRBV7-4 combines with J gene TRBJ2-5, with 13 bases matching TRBD2. Trimming at V came to 5 bases and at J to 0 bases, leaving 9 bases not matched to a gene. CDR3 size: 18 residues. Germline V CDR1 and CDR2: SGHVT, SQSDAQ. As DNA, the CDR3 is TGTGCCAGCAGCCCGGGGACTAGCGGGGACCTGTACCAAGAGACCCAGTACTTC. The encoded protein is CASSPGTSGDLYQETQYF. Together with reference TRBV7-4 and TRBJ2-5, the CDR3 gives the full variable domain: GAGVSQSPRYKVAKRGRDVALRCDSISGHVTLYWYRQTLGQGSEVLTYSQSDAQRDKSGRPSGRFSAERPERSVSTLKIQRTEQGDSAVYLCASSPGTSGDLYQETQYFGPGTRLLVL.